The rows below give T cell receptor beta chains drawn from one sample of a study of blood T cell repertoires in COVID-19. Assay: immunoSEQ multiplex PCR; the TCRdb copy retains only in-frame clones and omits some. Of a few hundred thousand clones in the sample, roughly 89% were seen once. Material for sequencing was peripheral blood. The source of these receptors is a woman in her thirties or forties who had recovered from COVID-19. Each CDR3 is given with its conserved first and last residue. The D gene is left open where the match is weak. Part of the rows lack a size; the others show once, few, many or a class for expanded clones.

j_call: TRBJ2-2; clone_size: .; d_call: TRBD2; cdr3_length: 14; v_call: TRBV11-3; cdr3_nt: TGTGCCAGCAGCTTCCAGGGAGGGACCGGGGAGCTGTTTTTT; cdr3_aa: CASSFQGGTGELFF
j_call: TRBJ2-1; clone_size: .; d_call: .; cdr3_length: 16; v_call: TRBV6-6; cdr3_nt: TGTGCCAGCAGAGCACCCTTCATAAGCTCCTACAATGAGCAGTTCTTC; cdr3_aa: CASRAPFISSYNEQFF
j_call: TRBJ1-1; clone_size: .; d_call: TRBD1; cdr3_length: 17; v_call: TRBV5-1; cdr3_nt: TGCGCCAGCGAAAGGGGGTTCGGGACAGGGCGTCACACTGAAGCTTTCTTT; cdr3_aa: CASERGFGTGRHTEAFF
j_call: TRBJ1-2; clone_size: .; d_call: TRBD1; cdr3_length: 11; v_call: TRBV27; cdr3_nt: TGTGCCAGCAGTCAGGGGGGTGGCTACACCTTC; cdr3_aa: CASSQGGGYTF
j_call: TRBJ2-2; clone_size: .; d_call: TRBD2; cdr3_length: 15; v_call: TRBV5-1; cdr3_nt: TGCGCCAGCAGCTCACGGGGGGATTTTGCCGGGGAGCTGTTTTTT; cdr3_aa: CASSSRGDFAGELFF
j_call: TRBJ2-7; clone_size: .; d_call: .; cdr3_length: 13; v_call: TRBV18; cdr3_nt: TGTGCCAGCTCACAATCACAGATCTACGAGCAGTACTTC; cdr3_aa: CASSQSQIYEQYF
j_call: TRBJ1-1; clone_size: .; d_call: .; cdr3_length: 13; v_call: TRBV6-5; cdr3_nt: TGTGCCAGCAGTTACAGAGTTAACACTGAAGCTTTCTTT; cdr3_aa: CASSYRVNTEAFF
j_call: TRBJ1-2; clone_size: .; d_call: .; cdr3_length: 13; v_call: TRBV5-8; cdr3_nt: TGTGCCAGCAGCTCTCAGCGTAACTATGGCTACACCTTC; cdr3_aa: CASSSQRNYGYTF
j_call: TRBJ2-2; clone_size: .; d_call: TRBD1; cdr3_length: 15; v_call: TRBV11-3; cdr3_nt: TGTGCCAGCAGCTCCGGGACAGGGTTCACCGGGGAGCTGTTTTTT; cdr3_aa: CASSSGTGFTGELFF
j_call: TRBJ2-7; clone_size: .; d_call: .; cdr3_length: 15; v_call: TRBV5-4; cdr3_nt: TGTGCCAGCAGCTCATCAGGGGCGAATCTCTACGAGCAGTACTTC; cdr3_aa: CASSSSGANLYEQYF
j_call: TRBJ2-2; clone_size: .; d_call: .; cdr3_length: 16; v_call: TRBV5-4; cdr3_nt: TGTGCCAGCAGTGAGCCGGGACTTATTAACACCGGGGAGCTGTTTTTT; cdr3_aa: CASSEPGLINTGELFF
j_call: TRBJ2-3; clone_size: .; d_call: .; cdr3_length: 12; v_call: TRBV7-2; cdr3_nt: TGTGCCAGCAGCTTTTACACAGATACGCAGTATTTT; cdr3_aa: CASSFYTDTQYF
j_call: TRBJ2-6; clone_size: .; d_call: TRBD1; cdr3_length: 17; v_call: TRBV9; cdr3_nt: TGTGCCAGCAGCGCCCGACAGGGCCCCTCTGGGGCCAACGTCCTGACTTTC; cdr3_aa: CASSARQGPSGANVLTF
j_call: TRBJ1-2; clone_size: .; d_call: .; cdr3_length: 17; v_call: TRBV21-1; cdr3_nt: TGTGCCAGCAGCAAAGCGCAAGGGGCCCGTCATAATTATGGCTACACCTTC; cdr3_aa: CASSKAQGARHNYGYTF
j_call: TRBJ2-4; clone_size: .; d_call: TRBD1; cdr3_length: 16; v_call: TRBV19; cdr3_nt: TGTGCCAGTTCGTCCGGGACAGGGGGTGTAAGAAACATTCAGTACTTC; cdr3_aa: CASSSGTGGVRNIQYF
j_call: TRBJ2-5; clone_size: .; d_call: .; cdr3_length: 13; v_call: TRBV3-1/TRBV3-2; cdr3_nt: TGTGCCAGCAGCCTGACTAACCAAGAGACCCAGTACTTC; cdr3_aa: CASSLTNQETQYF
j_call: TRBJ2-2; clone_size: .; d_call: .; cdr3_length: 13; v_call: TRBV30; cdr3_nt: TGTGCCTGGAGCGAGCAGGGTACCGGGGAGCTGTTTTTT; cdr3_aa: CAWSEQGTGELFF
j_call: TRBJ2-7; clone_size: once; d_call: .; cdr3_length: 13; v_call: TRBV7-9; cdr3_nt: TGTGCCAGCAGCCCGACCGGGACAAACGAGCAGTACTTC; cdr3_aa: CASSPTGTNEQYF
j_call: TRBJ2-1; clone_size: .; d_call: .; cdr3_length: 14; v_call: TRBV4-1; cdr3_nt: TGCGCCAGCAGCCAAGATCAGGCCTACAATGAGCAGTTCTTC; cdr3_aa: CASSQDQAYNEQFF
j_call: TRBJ2-1; clone_size: once; d_call: .; cdr3_length: 15; v_call: TRBV7-9; cdr3_nt: TGTGCCAGCAGCTTCGATGGCGGGATCTTCAATGAGCAGTTCTTC; cdr3_aa: CASSFDGGIFNEQFF
j_call: TRBJ2-3; clone_size: .; d_call: .; cdr3_length: 12; v_call: TRBV6-5; cdr3_nt: TGTGCCAGCAAAGGGGGCACAGATACGCAGTATTTT; cdr3_aa: CASKGGTDTQYF
j_call: TRBJ2-5; clone_size: .; d_call: TRBD2; cdr3_length: 17; v_call: TRBV6-1; cdr3_nt: TGTGCCAGCAGTGAAGCGCTTGCTAGCGGGAACCAAGAGACCCAGTACTTC; cdr3_aa: CASSEALASGNQETQYF
j_call: TRBJ2-2; clone_size: .; d_call: TRBD2; cdr3_length: 16; v_call: TRBV5-4; cdr3_nt: TGTGCCAGCAGCCCGCCGGACGCGGGAGCCAACGGGGAGCTGTTTTTT; cdr3_aa: CASSPPDAGANGELFF
j_call: TRBJ2-1; clone_size: .; d_call: .; cdr3_length: 14; v_call: TRBV7-6; cdr3_nt: TGTGCCAGCAGCTTAGGGGCAGGTATAAATGAGCAGTTCTTC; cdr3_aa: CASSLGAGINEQFF
j_call: TRBJ1-1; clone_size: .; d_call: .; cdr3_length: 13; v_call: TRBV12-3/TRBV12-4; cdr3_nt: TGTGCCAGCAGACCGACGGTGAGGACTGAAGCTTTCTTT; cdr3_aa: CASRPTVRTEAFF
j_call: TRBJ2-1; clone_size: .; d_call: .; cdr3_length: 14; v_call: TRBV11-2; cdr3_nt: TGTGCCACCTCGATCCCGGGCTCCTACAATGAGCAGTTCTTC; cdr3_aa: CATSIPGSYNEQFF
j_call: TRBJ1-1; clone_size: .; d_call: TRBD1; cdr3_length: 14; v_call: TRBV7-9; cdr3_nt: TGTGCCAGCAGCTCCGACAGGGGGAGGACTGAAGCTTTCTTT; cdr3_aa: CASSSDRGRTEAFF
j_call: TRBJ2-3; clone_size: .; d_call: TRBD1; cdr3_length: 14; v_call: TRBV5-1; cdr3_nt: TGCGCCAGCAGCCCTGGGACAGGGTCAGATACGCAGTATTTT; cdr3_aa: CASSPGTGSDTQYF
j_call: TRBJ1-1; clone_size: .; d_call: TRBD1; cdr3_length: 14; v_call: TRBV19; cdr3_nt: TGTGCCAGTAGTATAGCATGGACAGGGCGTGAAGCTTTCTTT; cdr3_aa: CASSIAWTGREAFF
j_call: TRBJ2-5; clone_size: .; d_call: TRBD2; cdr3_length: 18; v_call: TRBV14; cdr3_nt: TGTGCCAGCAGCCAATCCCGGACTAGCGGGAGGGATGGGGAGACCCAGTACTTC; cdr3_aa: CASSQSRTSGRDGETQYF
j_call: TRBJ1-5; clone_size: .; d_call: TRBD1; cdr3_length: 14; v_call: TRBV6-5; cdr3_nt: TGTGCCAGCAGTCAGGGGGCCAGCAATCAGCCCCAGCATTTT; cdr3_aa: CASSQGASNQPQHF
j_call: TRBJ1-2; clone_size: .; d_call: .; cdr3_length: 14; v_call: TRBV18; cdr3_nt: TGTGCCAGCTCTCACAAGGCAGGGGTCCAAGGCTACACCTTC; cdr3_aa: CASSHKAGVQGYTF
j_call: TRBJ2-3; clone_size: .; d_call: .; cdr3_length: 14; v_call: TRBV2; cdr3_nt: TGTGCCAGCACTGAGGGACTCGCCACAGATACGCAGTATTTT; cdr3_aa: CASTEGLATDTQYF
j_call: TRBJ1-4; clone_size: .; d_call: TRBD1; cdr3_length: 15; v_call: TRBV28; cdr3_nt: TGTGCCAGCAGTGTTCCGGGACAGGGAGAGGAAAAACTGTTTTTT; cdr3_aa: CASSVPGQGEEKLFF
j_call: TRBJ2-7; clone_size: .; d_call: .; cdr3_length: 17; v_call: TRBV11-2; cdr3_nt: TGTGCCAGCAGCTTAGATCGGGCGGGGCCCGGTGTGTACGAGCAGTACTTC; cdr3_aa: CASSLDRAGPGVYEQYF
j_call: TRBJ2-3; clone_size: .; d_call: .; cdr3_length: 17; v_call: TRBV1; cdr3_nt: TGCACCAGCAGCCAGCCCCGACTTAAGCCATTCACAGATACGCAGTATTTT; cdr3_aa: CTSSQPRLKPFTDTQYF
j_call: TRBJ1-4; clone_size: .; d_call: .; cdr3_length: 13; v_call: TRBV2; cdr3_nt: TGTGCCAGCAAGTGGCAGGGGCCTGAAAAACTGTTTTTT; cdr3_aa: CASKWQGPEKLFF
j_call: TRBJ1-6; clone_size: .; d_call: TRBD1; cdr3_length: 15; v_call: TRBV5-1; cdr3_nt: TGCGCCAGCAGCAAAGGACAGGGCGACGGGTCACCCCTCCACTTT; cdr3_aa: CASSKGQGDGSPLHF
j_call: TRBJ1-4; clone_size: .; d_call: TRBD1; cdr3_length: 14; v_call: TRBV29-1; cdr3_nt: TGCAGCGCTACAACGGGACAGACAAATGAAAAACTGTTTTTT; cdr3_aa: CSATTGQTNEKLFF
j_call: TRBJ1-2; clone_size: .; d_call: .; cdr3_length: 13; v_call: TRBV6-6; cdr3_nt: TGTGCCAGCAGTCCTGACAGAGTCTATGGCTACACCTTC; cdr3_aa: CASSPDRVYGYTF
j_call: TRBJ2-2; clone_size: .; d_call: .; cdr3_length: 14; v_call: TRBV11-2; cdr3_nt: TGTGCCAGCAGCTCATTAAGCAACGGCGGGGAGCTGTTTTTT; cdr3_aa: CASSSLSNGGELFF
j_call: TRBJ2-1; clone_size: .; d_call: .; cdr3_length: 15; v_call: TRBV19; cdr3_nt: TGTGCCAGTAGTCTCAACTCGGCAGGGCCCAATGAGCAGTTCTTC; cdr3_aa: CASSLNSAGPNEQFF